The rows below give T cell receptor beta chains drawn from one sample of a study of vaccination and CD4 T cells after COVID-19. These TCRs are of unknown antigen specificity. TCRdb processed the PCR reads anew with MiXCR; each CDR3 protein has one entry. The sample comprises some 5,900 distinct CDR3 sequences, 55% to 70% of which are singletons, and around 23% rests with the top ten. Sequenced: CD4+ T cells from blood, cultured in vitro. These receptors originate from a human donor who had recovered from COVID-19. Each CDR3 is given with its conserved first and last residue. The order of the fields is V gene, J gene, CDR3 protein.

V gene: TRBV7-8; J gene: TRBJ2-3; CDR3 protein: CASSLPRSTDTQYF
V gene: TRBV5-1; J gene: TRBJ2-1; CDR3 protein: CASSSALGGGNNEQFF
V gene: TRBV27; J gene: TRBJ2-1; CDR3 protein: CASSRPGQGLTEQFF
V gene: TRBV19; J gene: TRBJ1-5; CDR3 protein: CASSPGTGRRNQPQHF
V gene: TRBV6-1; J gene: TRBJ2-7; CDR3 protein: CASRAGPATYEQYF
V gene: TRBV7-9; J gene: TRBJ2-7; CDR3 protein: CASSPIRYSYEQYF
V gene: TRBV19; J gene: TRBJ2-5; CDR3 protein: CASSIGSGGRETQYF
V gene: TRBV27; J gene: TRBJ2-1; CDR3 protein: CASSPVAGGSYNEQFF
V gene: TRBV10-3; J gene: TRBJ2-4; CDR3 protein: CAISEGLGASGRLAKNIQYF
V gene: TRBV2; J gene: TRBJ2-2; CDR3 protein: CASSRRTGKNTGELFF
V gene: TRBV7-2; J gene: TRBJ1-1; CDR3 protein: CASSTRTGRGNTEAFF
V gene: TRBV4-3; J gene: TRBJ2-3; CDR3 protein: CASSQDPPTGHIGADTQYF
V gene: TRBV6-1; J gene: TRBJ1-1; CDR3 protein: CASSEGIGAGAFF
V gene: TRBV5-1; J gene: TRBJ2-2; CDR3 protein: CASSLPAGGWTGELFF
V gene: TRBV5-4; J gene: TRBJ1-6; CDR3 protein: CASSLTGDNSPLHF
V gene: TRBV7-8; J gene: TRBJ1-2; CDR3 protein: CASSLSQGFGYGYTF
V gene: TRBV19; J gene: TRBJ1-1; CDR3 protein: CASRPRTVNTEAFF
V gene: TRBV19; J gene: TRBJ1-5; CDR3 protein: CASSIEGNSNQPQHF
V gene: TRBV6-1; J gene: TRBJ1-1; CDR3 protein: CASSPETPYTEAFF
V gene: TRBV7-2; J gene: TRBJ1-2; CDR3 protein: CASSLPDRGQSGYTF
V gene: TRBV5-4; J gene: TRBJ2-1; CDR3 protein: CASTSRRGLDNEQFF
V gene: TRBV6-5; J gene: TRBJ2-7; CDR3 protein: CASSYTPGQGVYEQYF
V gene: TRBV2; J gene: TRBJ1-4; CDR3 protein: CASSRDVIRHEKLFF
V gene: TRBV27; J gene: TRBJ1-6; CDR3 protein: CASSAQGTNNSPLHF
V gene: TRBV20-1; J gene: TRBJ1-6; CDR3 protein: CSARTGGDSPLHF
V gene: TRBV6-2/TRBV6-3; J gene: TRBJ2-5; CDR3 protein: CASSYSFRGATDQETQYF
V gene: TRBV2; J gene: TRBJ1-6; CDR3 protein: CASSETGLRSPLHF
V gene: TRBV27; J gene: TRBJ1-2; CDR3 protein: CASSPLDRDYGYTF
V gene: TRBV24-1; J gene: TRBJ2-1; CDR3 protein: CATSDIAGGYYNEQFF
V gene: TRBV7-2; J gene: TRBJ2-7; CDR3 protein: CASSTPGLAGGSYEQYF
V gene: TRBV10-2; J gene: TRBJ2-5; CDR3 protein: CASTPTRGETQYF
V gene: TRBV20-1; J gene: TRBJ1-1; CDR3 protein: CSASPTGNEDTEAFF
V gene: TRBV5-4; J gene: TRBJ1-6; CDR3 protein: CASSLGSGGRIGSPLHF
V gene: TRBV12-3/TRBV12-4; J gene: TRBJ2-5; CDR3 protein: CASTDYLAPETQYF
V gene: TRBV12-3/TRBV12-4; J gene: TRBJ1-1; CDR3 protein: CASSLPLGEQSNTEAFF
V gene: TRBV7-2; J gene: TRBJ2-5; CDR3 protein: CASSSRGPETQYF
V gene: TRBV30; J gene: TRBJ2-5; CDR3 protein: CAWSAGETQYF
V gene: TRBV9; J gene: TRBJ2-1; CDR3 protein: CASSARGGAPNEQFF
V gene: TRBV27; J gene: TRBJ1-6; CDR3 protein: CASSFRTGASPLHF
V gene: TRBV6-2/TRBV6-3; J gene: TRBJ1-5; CDR3 protein: CASSWVQGIQPQHF
V gene: TRBV9; J gene: TRBJ2-4; CDR3 protein: CASSGGSVLERAKNIQYF
V gene: TRBV5-6; J gene: TRBJ2-7; CDR3 protein: CASSLLQGGYEQYF
V gene: TRBV10-1; J gene: TRBJ2-5; CDR3 protein: CASSDGDPGTQYF
V gene: TRBV2; J gene: TRBJ1-1; CDR3 protein: CASRGTLAAFF
V gene: TRBV20-1; J gene: TRBJ2-5; CDR3 protein: CSASLAGVDQETQYF
V gene: TRBV7-8; J gene: TRBJ2-7; CDR3 protein: CASSLGGYYEQYF
V gene: TRBV18; J gene: TRBJ1-1; CDR3 protein: CASSPERLNTEAFF
V gene: TRBV25-1; J gene: TRBJ1-5; CDR3 protein: CASGDSGPQHF
V gene: TRBV27; J gene: TRBJ1-6; CDR3 protein: CASSFRGSNSPLHF
V gene: TRBV6-1; J gene: TRBJ2-3; CDR3 protein: CASSDWQPTDTQYF